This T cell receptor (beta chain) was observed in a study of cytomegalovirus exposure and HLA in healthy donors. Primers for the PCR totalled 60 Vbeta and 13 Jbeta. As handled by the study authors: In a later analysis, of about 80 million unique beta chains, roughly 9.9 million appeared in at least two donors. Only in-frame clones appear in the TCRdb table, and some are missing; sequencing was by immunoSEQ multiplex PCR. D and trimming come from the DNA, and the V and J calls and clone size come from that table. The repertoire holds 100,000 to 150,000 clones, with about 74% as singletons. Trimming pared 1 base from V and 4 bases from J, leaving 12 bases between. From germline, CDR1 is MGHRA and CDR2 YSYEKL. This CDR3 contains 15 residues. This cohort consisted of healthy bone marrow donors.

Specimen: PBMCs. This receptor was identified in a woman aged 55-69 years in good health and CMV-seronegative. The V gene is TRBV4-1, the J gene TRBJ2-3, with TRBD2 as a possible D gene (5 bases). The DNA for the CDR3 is TGCGCCAGCAGCCAAGTAGGACTTAGCGCAGATACGCAGTATTTT. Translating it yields CASSQVGLSADTQYF.